These 11 T cell receptor beta chains originate from one sample sequenced in a study of shared clonotypes between healthy human individuals. Sequenced by immunoSEQ multiplex PCR; TCRdb stores in-frame clones only, minus some. The profile shows some 2.4 million clones, roughly 93% of them singletons. Sequencing was done on a sample of naive CD4+ T cells from PBMCs. Subset noted: CD45RA+ positively selected. These TCRs come from a man aged 18 to 35 in good health. Some clones in this sample may be carry-over from other donors' samples.

This sequence joins TRBV11-2 and TRBJ1-2; D might be TRBD1 (5 bases). Trimming removed 4 bases from V and 4 bases from J, with 13 bases in between. The CDR3 covers 14 residues. CDR1 and CDR2 from the germline V gene are SGHAT and FQNNGV. The CDR3 DNA reads TGTGCCAGCAGCTACCCCCCCGGGGGCTATGGCTACACCTTC. The encoded protein is CASSYPPGGYGYTF. Using reference TRBV11-2 and TRBJ1-2 for the parts outside the CDR3, the full variable domain is EAGVAQSPRYKIIEKRQSVAFWCNPISGHATLYWYQQILGQGPKLLIQFQNNGVVDDSQLPKDRFSAERLKGVDSTLKIQPAKLEDSAVYLCASSYPPGGYGYTFGSGTRLTVV.

CDR3 sequence (DNA): TGCGCCAGCAGTAGGGCAGGGCTAGAGACCCAGTACTTC. This codes for CASSRAGLETQYF. The chain has TRBV5-1 and TRBJ2-5; D might be TRBD1 (5 bases). The germline gives CDR1 SGHRS, CDR2 YFSETQ. Trimming pared 5 bases from V and 4 bases from J, leaving 12 bases between. This CDR3 comprises 13 residues.

V and J are TRBV7-2 and TRBJ2-6; no firm D call. Germline loops: CDR1 SGHTA, CDR2 FQGNSA. This CDR3 contains 18 residues. With 5 bases removed from V and 1 base from J, the gap between germline ends came to 18 bases. As DNA, the CDR3 is TGTGCCAGCAGCCCACGGGCTAGTTCTGCATCTGGGGCCAACGTCCTGACTTTC. Protein: CASSPRASSASGANVLTF.

The CDR3 sequence: CASSQATRETQYF. The DNA of the CDR3 is TGTGCCAGCAGCCAAGCCACGCGAGAGACCCAGTACTTC. J is TRBJ2-5 and V is TRBV4-2, with D unclear. Germline values: CDR1 LGHNA, CDR2 YNFKEQ. Trimming took off 1 base at V and 4 bases at J, with 7 bases between the two ends. The CDR3 is 13 residues long.

The genes are TRBV5-1 and TRBJ2-1; the D is unclear. CDR3 length: 15 amino acids. Looked up from germline, CDR1 is SGHRS and CDR2 is YFSETQ. The ends were cut back, 4 bases at V and 1 base at J, with 12 bases in the middle. The CDR3 is CASSTSPISYNEQFF. CDR3 DNA: TGCGCCAGCAGCACGTCCCCGATATCCTACAATGAGCAGTTCTTC.

V is TRBV7-2 and J is TRBJ2-1; D is perhaps TRBD1 or TRBD2 (5 bases each). Germline CDR1 and CDR2: SGHTA and FQGNSA. Trimming pared 4 bases from V and 8 bases from J, leaving 12 bases between. CDR3 length: 13 amino acids. In DNA, the CDR3 is TGTGCCAGCAGCTGGGACCGTATGGATGAGCAGTTCTTC. Residues: CASSWDRMDEQFF.

On this clone itself: Other DNA sequences within the sample encode an identical CDR3. The chain employs TRBV28 and TRBJ1-1; D is ambiguous. With 2 bases removed from V and 5 bases from J, the gap between germline ends came to 6 bases. The CDR3 consists of 12 residues. The germline gives CDR1 MDHEN, CDR2 SYDVKM. CDR3 sequence: CASSLVRTEAFF. CDR3 sequence (DNA): TGTGCCAGCAGTTTAGTTAGAACTGAAGCTTTCTTT.

The chain has TRBV9 and TRBJ2-1; 8 bases align to TRBD2. The CDR3 covers 16 residues. Trimming removed 2 bases from V and 5 bases from J; junction bases left unmatched: 9. CDR1 and CDR2 from the germline V gene are SGDLS and YYNGEE. CDR3 nucleotides: TGTGCCAGCAGCGTTCTGTCCGGGAGGGCGAACAATGAGCAGTTCTTC. Its translation is CASSVLSGRANNEQFF.

The chain joins TRBV6-5 to TRBJ2-7; 7 nucleotides match TRBD1. Per the germline V gene, CDR1 is MNHEY and CDR2 is SVGAGI. The V segment lost 6 bases and the J segment 1 base; nucleotides outside the gene matches: 9. The CDR3 consists of 15 residues. CDR3 amino acids: CASRRDSLGSYEQYF. The CDR3 coding sequence is TGTGCCAGCAGGAGGGACAGCCTGGGGTCCTACGAGCAGTACTTC.

The chain is built from TRBV29-1 and TRBJ1-5, with 7 bases identical to TRBD1. Germline lookup yields CDR1 SQVTM and CDR2 ANQGSEA. There are 13 residues in the CDR3. The trim removed 3 bases at V and 7 bases at J, leaving 6 bases unmatched. The CDR3 DNA is TGCAGCGTTGAGACAGGAGGGGGCCAGCCCCAGCATTTT. This gives the protein CSVETGGGQPQHF.

CDR3: CASSAGDTQYF. The CDR3 DNA is TGTGCCAGCAGTGCCGGGGATACGCAGTATTTT. The chain combines TRBV2 with TRBJ2-3; D gene ambiguous. CDR3 length: 11 amino acids. Trimming pared 4 bases from V and 6 bases from J, leaving 5 bases between. CDR1 and CDR2 from the germline V gene are SNHLY and FYNNEI.